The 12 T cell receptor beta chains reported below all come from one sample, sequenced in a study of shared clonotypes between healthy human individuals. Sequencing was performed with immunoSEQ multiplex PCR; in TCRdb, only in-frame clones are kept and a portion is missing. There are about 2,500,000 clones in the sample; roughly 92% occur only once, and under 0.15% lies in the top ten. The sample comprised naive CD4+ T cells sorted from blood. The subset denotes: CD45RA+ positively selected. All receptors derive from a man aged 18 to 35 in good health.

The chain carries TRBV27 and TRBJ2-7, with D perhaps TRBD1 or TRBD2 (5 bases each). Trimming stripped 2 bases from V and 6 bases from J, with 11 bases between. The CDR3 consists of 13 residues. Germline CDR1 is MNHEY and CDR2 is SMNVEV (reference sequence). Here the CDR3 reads CASSLGTGLEQYF. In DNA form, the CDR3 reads TGTGCCAGCAGTTTAGGGACGGGCCTCGAGCAGTACTTC.

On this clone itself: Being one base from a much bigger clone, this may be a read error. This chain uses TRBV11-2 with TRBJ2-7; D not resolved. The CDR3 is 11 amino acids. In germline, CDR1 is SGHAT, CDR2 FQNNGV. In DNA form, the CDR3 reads TGTGCCGGCAGCCCCTCCTACGAGCAGTACTTC. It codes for CAGSPSYEQYF. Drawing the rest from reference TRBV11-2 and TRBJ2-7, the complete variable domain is EAGVAQSPRYKIIEKRQSVAFWCNPISGHATLYWYQQILGQGPKLLIQFQNNGVVDDSQLPKDRFSAERLKGVDSTLKIQPAKLEDSAVYLCAGSPSYEQYFGPGTRLTVT.

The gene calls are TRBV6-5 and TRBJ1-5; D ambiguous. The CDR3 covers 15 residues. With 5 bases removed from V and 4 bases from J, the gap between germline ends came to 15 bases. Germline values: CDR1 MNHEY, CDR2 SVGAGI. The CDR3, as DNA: TGTGCCAGCAGTCGAGGAGGGTCACAAAATCAGCCCCAGCATTTT. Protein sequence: CASSRGGSQNQPQHF.

Here the CDR3 DNA reads TGTGCCAGCCCCTGGTGCCCAGATAGCTCCTACGAGCAGTACTTC. It encodes CASPWCPDSSYEQYF. V and J are TRBV6-1 and TRBJ2-7; D ambiguous. The germline V gene has CDR1 MNHNS and CDR2 SASEGT. Trimming stripped 8 bases from V and 0 bases from J, with 17 bases between. This CDR3 spans 15 amino acids.

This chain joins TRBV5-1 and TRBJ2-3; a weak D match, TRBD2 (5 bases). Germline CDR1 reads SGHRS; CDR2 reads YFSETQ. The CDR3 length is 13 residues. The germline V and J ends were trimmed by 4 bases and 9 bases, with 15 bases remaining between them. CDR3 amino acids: CASSETTLRTQYF. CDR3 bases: TGCGCCAGCAGCGAGACTACGCTGCGAACGCAGTATTTT.

The CDR3 sequence: CASSYSVLSSGNTIYF. Here the CDR3 DNA reads TGTGCCAGCAGTTACTCGGTACTAAGCTCTGGAAACACCATATATTTT. The rearrangement joins TRBV6-5 to TRBJ1-3; D gene unclear. The germline CDR1 and CDR2 sequences are MNHEY and SVGAGI. Trimming left V 0 bases short and J 0 bases short, with 9 bases between. The CDR3 is made up of 16 amino acids.

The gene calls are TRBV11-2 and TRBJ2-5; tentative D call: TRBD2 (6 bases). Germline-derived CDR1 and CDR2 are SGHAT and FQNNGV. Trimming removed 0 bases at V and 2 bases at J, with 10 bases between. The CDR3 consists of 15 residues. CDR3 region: CASSLDGLPQETQYF. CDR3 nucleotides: TGTGCCAGCAGCTTAGACGGACTACCTCAAGAGACCCAGTACTTC.

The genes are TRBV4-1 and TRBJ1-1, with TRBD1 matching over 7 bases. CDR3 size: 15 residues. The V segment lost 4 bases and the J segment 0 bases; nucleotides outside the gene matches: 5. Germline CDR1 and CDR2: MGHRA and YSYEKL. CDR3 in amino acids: CASSLSGTVNTEAFF. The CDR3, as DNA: TGCGCCAGCAGCCTTTCCGGGACAGTGAACACTGAAGCTTTCTTT.

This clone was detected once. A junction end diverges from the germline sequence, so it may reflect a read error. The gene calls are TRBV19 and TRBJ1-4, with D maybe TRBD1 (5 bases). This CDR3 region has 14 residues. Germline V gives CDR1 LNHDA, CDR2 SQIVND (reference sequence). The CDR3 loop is CASHLEGINGKLFF. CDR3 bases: TGTGCCAGCCATCTGGAGGGGATTAATGGAAAACTGTTTTTT.

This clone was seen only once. The chain's CDR3 is CASSPLRGNNYNSPLHF. For the CDR3, the DNA is TGTGCCAGTAGTCCCCTGAGGGGGAATAACTATAATTCACCCCTCCACTTT. The chain employs TRBV19 and TRBJ1-6, with D perhaps TRBD1 (6 bases). Germline lookup yields CDR1 LNHDA and CDR2 SQIVND (reference sequence). V gave up 5 bases and J gave up 3 bases, with 17 bases separating them. The CDR3 extends over 17 amino acids.

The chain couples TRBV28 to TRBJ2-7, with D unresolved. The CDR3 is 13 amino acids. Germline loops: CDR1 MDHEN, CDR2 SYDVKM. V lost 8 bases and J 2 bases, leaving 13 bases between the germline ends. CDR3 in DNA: TGTGCCAGCGGGGTGGCCAGCCCCTACGAGCAGTACTTC. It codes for CASGVASPYEQYF.

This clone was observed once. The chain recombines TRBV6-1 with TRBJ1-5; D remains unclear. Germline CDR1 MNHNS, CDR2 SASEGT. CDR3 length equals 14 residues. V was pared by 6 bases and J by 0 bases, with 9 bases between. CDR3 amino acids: CASRTDNSNQPQHF. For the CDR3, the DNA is TGTGCCAGCAGAACAGACAATAGCAATCAGCCCCAGCATTTT.